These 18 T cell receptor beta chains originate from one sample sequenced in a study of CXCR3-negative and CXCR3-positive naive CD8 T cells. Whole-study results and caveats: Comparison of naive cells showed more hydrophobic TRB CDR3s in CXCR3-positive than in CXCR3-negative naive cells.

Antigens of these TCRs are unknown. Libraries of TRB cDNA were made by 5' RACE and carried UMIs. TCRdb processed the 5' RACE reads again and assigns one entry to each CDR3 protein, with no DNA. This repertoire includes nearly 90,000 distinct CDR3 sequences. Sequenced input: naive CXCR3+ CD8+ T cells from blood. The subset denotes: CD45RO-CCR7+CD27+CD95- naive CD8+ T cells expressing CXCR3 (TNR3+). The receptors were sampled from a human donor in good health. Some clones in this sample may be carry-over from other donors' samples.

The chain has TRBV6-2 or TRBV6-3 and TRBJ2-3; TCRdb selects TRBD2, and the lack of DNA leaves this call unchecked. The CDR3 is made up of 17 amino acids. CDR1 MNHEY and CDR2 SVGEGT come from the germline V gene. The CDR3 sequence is CASSYYGTSGSTDTQYF.

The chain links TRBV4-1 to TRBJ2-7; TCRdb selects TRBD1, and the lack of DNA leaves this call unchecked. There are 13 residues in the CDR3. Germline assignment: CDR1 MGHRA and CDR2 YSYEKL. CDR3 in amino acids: CASSQEVGAEQYF.

CDR3 region: CASIAPEAQMNTEAFF. The rearrangement uses TRBV14 and TRBJ1-1. Germline assignment: CDR1 SGHDN and CDR2 FVKESK. The CDR3 is 16 residues long.

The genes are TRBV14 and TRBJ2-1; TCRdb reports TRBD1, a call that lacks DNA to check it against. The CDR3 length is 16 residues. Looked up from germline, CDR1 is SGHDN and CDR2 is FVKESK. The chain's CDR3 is CASSPPFRDGLREQFF.

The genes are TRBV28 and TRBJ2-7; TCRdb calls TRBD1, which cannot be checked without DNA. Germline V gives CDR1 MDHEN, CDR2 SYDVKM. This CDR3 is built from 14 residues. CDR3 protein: CASRKRQGFYEQYF.

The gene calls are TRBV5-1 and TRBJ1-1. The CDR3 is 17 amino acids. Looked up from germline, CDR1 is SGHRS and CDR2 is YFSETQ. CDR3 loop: CASSLGPWGPLNTEAFF. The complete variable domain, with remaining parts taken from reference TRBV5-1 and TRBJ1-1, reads KAGVTQTPRYLIKTRGQQVTLSCSPISGHRSVSWYQQTPGQGLQFLFEYFSETQRNKGNFPGRFSGRQFSNSRSEMNVSTLELGDSALYLCASSLGPWGPLNTEAFFGQGTRLTVV.

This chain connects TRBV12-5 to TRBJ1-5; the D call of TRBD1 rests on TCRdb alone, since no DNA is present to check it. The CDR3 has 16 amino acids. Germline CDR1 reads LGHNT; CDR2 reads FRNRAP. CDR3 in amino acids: CASGLDGDRVGQPQHF.

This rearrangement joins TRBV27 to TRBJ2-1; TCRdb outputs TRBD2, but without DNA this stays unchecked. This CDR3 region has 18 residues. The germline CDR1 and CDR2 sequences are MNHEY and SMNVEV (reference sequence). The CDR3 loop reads CASSDFTSGRAMHNEQFF.

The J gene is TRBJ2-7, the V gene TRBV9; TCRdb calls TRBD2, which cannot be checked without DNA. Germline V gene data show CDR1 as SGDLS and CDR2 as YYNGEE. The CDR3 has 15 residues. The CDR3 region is CASSPRSGVAYEQYF.

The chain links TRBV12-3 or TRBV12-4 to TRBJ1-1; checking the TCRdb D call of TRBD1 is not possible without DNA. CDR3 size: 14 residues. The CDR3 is CASTPWGLGSEAFF.

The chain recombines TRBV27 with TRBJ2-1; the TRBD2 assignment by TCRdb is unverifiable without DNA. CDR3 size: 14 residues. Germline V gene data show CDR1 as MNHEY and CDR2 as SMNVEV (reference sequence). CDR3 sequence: CASSFRDSDNEQFF.

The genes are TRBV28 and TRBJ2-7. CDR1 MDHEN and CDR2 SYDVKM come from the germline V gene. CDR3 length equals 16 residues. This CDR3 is CASSLWNQELSYEQYF.

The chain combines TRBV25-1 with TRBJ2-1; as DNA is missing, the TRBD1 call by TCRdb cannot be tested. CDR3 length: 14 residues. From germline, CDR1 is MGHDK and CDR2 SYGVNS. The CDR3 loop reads CASSRDTMGNEQFF.

The CDR3 sequence is CASSPEGLLGSYEQYF. The genes are TRBV13 and TRBJ2-7; the D gene TCRdb calls, TRBD2, cannot be checked with no DNA. This CDR3 spans 16 amino acids. From germline, CDR1 is PRHDT and CDR2 FYEKMQ (reference sequence).

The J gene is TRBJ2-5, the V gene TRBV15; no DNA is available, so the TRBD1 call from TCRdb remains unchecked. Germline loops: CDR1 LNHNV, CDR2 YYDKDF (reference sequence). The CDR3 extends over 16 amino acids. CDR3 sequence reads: CATRRDLGDPQETQYF.

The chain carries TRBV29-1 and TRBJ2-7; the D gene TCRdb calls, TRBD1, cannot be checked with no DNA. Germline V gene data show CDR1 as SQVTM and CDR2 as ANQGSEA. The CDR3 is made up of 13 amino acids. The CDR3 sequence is CSVLAQDHYEQYF.

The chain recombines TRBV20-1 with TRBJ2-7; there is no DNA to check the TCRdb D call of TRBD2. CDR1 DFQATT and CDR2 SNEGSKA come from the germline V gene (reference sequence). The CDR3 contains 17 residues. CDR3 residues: CSARVGSGGGFSYEQYF.

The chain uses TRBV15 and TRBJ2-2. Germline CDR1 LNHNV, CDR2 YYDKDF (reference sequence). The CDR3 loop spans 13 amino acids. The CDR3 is CATSPSITGELFF. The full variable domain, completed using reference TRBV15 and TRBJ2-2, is DAMVIQNPRYQVTQFGKPVTLSCSQTLNHNVMYWYQQKSSQAPKLLFHYYDKDFNNEADTPDNFQSRRPNTSFCFLDIRSPGLGDTAMYLCATSPSITGELFFGEGSRLTVL.